Listed below are T cell receptor beta chains from one sample, sequenced in a study of metastatic and nonmetastatic thyroid tumors. TCRdb re-called the PCR reads via MiXCR. The sample comprises roughly 10,000 clones, about 20% of which are singletons, and roughly a sixth rests with the top ten. Specimen: adjacent normal tissue. Receptors originate from a female donor with papillary thyroid cancer or a benign thyroid nodule (not recorded which). Some clones in this sample may be carry-over from other donors' samples. Each CDR3 is given with its conserved first and last residue. Each record gives: V gene, J gene, CDR3 length, clone size, D gene, CDR3 DNA, CDR3 protein. The D gene is left open where the match is weak. Some rows have no size entry. The others give once, few or many, or a class for an expanded clone.

V gene: TRBV20-1; J gene: TRBJ2-5; CDR3 length: 14; clone size: many; D gene: NA; CDR3 DNA: TGCAGTGCCTATCCGAGGGGCTTGCCGGAGACCCAGTACTTC; CDR3 protein: CSAYPRGLPETQYF
V gene: TRBV2; J gene: TRBJ2-5; CDR3 length: 15; clone size: medium-sized; D gene: NA; CDR3 DNA: TGTGCCAGCAGTGAGGGGGCAGGCGGCGGGGAGACCCAGTACTTC; CDR3 protein: CASSEGAGGGETQYF
V gene: TRBV5-1; J gene: TRBJ2-7; CDR3 length: 14; clone size: NA; D gene: NA; CDR3 DNA: TGCGCCAGCACTCGAGGTGGGGGGCCCTACGAGCAGTACTTC; CDR3 protein: CASTRGGGPYEQYF
V gene: TRBV6-1; J gene: TRBJ1-5; CDR3 length: 14; clone size: NA; D gene: NA; CDR3 DNA: TGTGCCAGCAGCGACACAGGCGTCCCCCAGCCCCAGCATTTT; CDR3 protein: CASSDTGVPQPQHF
V gene: TRBV6-1; J gene: TRBJ1-1; CDR3 length: 10; clone size: few; D gene: NA; CDR3 DNA: TGTGCCAGCAGTGACGAAGGAGCTTTCTTT; CDR3 protein: CASSDEGAFF
V gene: TRBV6-5; J gene: TRBJ2-7; CDR3 length: 18; clone size: NA; D gene: TRBD2; CDR3 DNA: TGTGCCAGCAGTTACAGTCTACTAGCGGAGGACAGCTCCTACGAGCAGTACTTC; CDR3 protein: CASSYSLLAEDSSYEQYF
V gene: TRBV7-2; J gene: TRBJ2-1; CDR3 length: 16; clone size: many; D gene: TRBD2; CDR3 DNA: TGTGCCAGCAGCTTAGGTTCGGCTAGCGGGAGAAGCGAGCAGTTCTTC; CDR3 protein: CASSLGSASGRSEQFF
V gene: TRBV12-5; J gene: TRBJ2-3; CDR3 length: 14; clone size: NA; D gene: NA; CDR3 DNA: TGTGCGAGTGGTTTGTCAGGGGGCACAGATACGCAGTATTTT; CDR3 protein: CASGLSGGTDTQYF
V gene: TRBV10-2; J gene: TRBJ1-1; CDR3 length: 13; clone size: few; D gene: NA; CDR3 DNA: TGCGCCAGAAGTAGACAAGGGCTCGGTGAAGCTTTCTTT; CDR3 protein: CARSRQGLGEAFF
V gene: TRBV6-1; J gene: TRBJ2-7; CDR3 length: 17; clone size: large; D gene: TRBD2; CDR3 DNA: TGTGCCAGCAGTGAAGAGGTCTGGAGCGGGGGCTACTACGAGCAGTACTTC; CDR3 protein: CASSEEVWSGGYYEQYF
V gene: TRBV6-1; J gene: TRBJ2-3; CDR3 length: 16; clone size: medium-sized; D gene: NA; CDR3 DNA: TGTGCCAGCAGTGAAGTGTGGGCAGGGATCGCAGATACGCAGTATTTT; CDR3 protein: CASSEVWAGIADTQYF
V gene: TRBV6-1; J gene: TRBJ2-7; CDR3 length: 15; clone size: medium-sized; D gene: TRBD2; CDR3 DNA: TGTGCCAGCAGTTTGACTAGCGGGAGCTCCTACGAGCAGTACTTC; CDR3 protein: CASSLTSGSSYEQYF
V gene: TRBV5-1; J gene: TRBJ1-1; CDR3 length: 13; clone size: NA; D gene: NA; CDR3 DNA: TGCGCCAGCAGTGTCGGTGGGGAAGTTGAAGCTTTCTTT; CDR3 protein: CASSVGGEVEAFF
V gene: TRBV29-1; J gene: TRBJ1-2; CDR3 length: 12; clone size: many; D gene: NA; CDR3 DNA: TGCAGCGTTGAGAACAGTCCTTATGGCTACACCTTC; CDR3 protein: CSVENSPYGYTF
V gene: TRBV6-1; J gene: TRBJ1-4; CDR3 length: 13; clone size: NA; D gene: NA; CDR3 DNA: TGTGCCAGCAGTGAAGAGGTTCCAGGGGCGGGCCTTTTT; CDR3 protein: CASSEEVPGAGLF
V gene: TRBV7-6; J gene: TRBJ2-3; CDR3 length: 14; clone size: NA; D gene: NA; CDR3 DNA: TGTGCGAGCAGGCCCATGGGGGGCACAGATACGCAGTATTTT; CDR3 protein: CASRPMGGTDTQYF
V gene: TRBV7-2; J gene: TRBJ2-1; CDR3 length: 15; clone size: many; D gene: TRBD1; CDR3 DNA: TGTGCCAGCAGCGATCGGGACAGAAGAGGGGATGAGCAGTTCTTC; CDR3 protein: CASSDRDRRGDEQFF
V gene: TRBV6-1; J gene: TRBJ2-7; CDR3 length: 14; clone size: large; D gene: NA; CDR3 DNA: TGTGCCAGCAATGGGGGAATAAGACACTACGAGCAGTACTTC; CDR3 protein: CASNGGIRHYEQYF
V gene: TRBV20-1; J gene: TRBJ2-7; CDR3 length: 17; clone size: NA; D gene: NA; CDR3 DNA: TGCAGTGCTAGAGGAGACTTTTTTCAGACGACCCCCTACGAGCAGTACTTC; CDR3 protein: CSARGDFFQTTPYEQYF
V gene: TRBV12-3/TRBV12-4; J gene: TRBJ2-3; CDR3 length: 16; clone size: few; D gene: TRBD2; CDR3 DNA: TGTGCCAGGGGGACAAGCGGGAGGGCTACGGAAGATACGCAGTATTTT; CDR3 protein: CARGTSGRATEDTQYF
V gene: TRBV6-2/TRBV6-3; J gene: TRBJ2-1; CDR3 length: 12; clone size: medium-sized; D gene: NA; CDR3 DNA: TGTGCCAGCACCAGACTAGGCCGTGAGCAGTTCTTC; CDR3 protein: CASTRLGREQFF
V gene: TRBV3-1; J gene: TRBJ2-2; CDR3 length: 14; clone size: many; D gene: NA; CDR3 DNA: TGTGCCAGCAGCCAAGCCGGATCCACCGGGGAGCTGTTTTTT; CDR3 protein: CASSQAGSTGELFF
V gene: TRBV5-6; J gene: TRBJ1-4; CDR3 length: 15; clone size: many; D gene: NA; CDR3 DNA: TGTGCCAGCAGCTTGGTGGGGACTCGACACGAAAAACTGTTTTTT; CDR3 protein: CASSLVGTRHEKLFF
V gene: TRBV6-1; J gene: TRBJ1-5; CDR3 length: 15; clone size: few; D gene: TRBD1; CDR3 DNA: TGTGCCAGCAGGAGACGGACAGGGAGCAATCAGCCCCAGCATTTT; CDR3 protein: CASRRRTGSNQPQHF
V gene: TRBV6-1; J gene: TRBJ1-5; CDR3 length: 15; clone size: NA; D gene: NA; CDR3 DNA: TGTGCCACGGGGAGGGGCTCCCCCTTGAATCAGCCCCAGCATTTT; CDR3 protein: CATGRGSPLNQPQHF
V gene: TRBV5-1; J gene: TRBJ2-5; CDR3 length: 13; clone size: medium-sized; D gene: TRBD2; CDR3 DNA: TGCGCCAGCCGTAGCGGGTGGGAAGAGACCCAGTACTTC; CDR3 protein: CASRSGWEETQYF
V gene: TRBV7-6; J gene: TRBJ2-3; CDR3 length: 13; clone size: NA; D gene: NA; CDR3 DNA: TGTGCCAGCAGCTTAGCATCCATAGATACGCAGTATTTT; CDR3 protein: CASSLASIDTQYF